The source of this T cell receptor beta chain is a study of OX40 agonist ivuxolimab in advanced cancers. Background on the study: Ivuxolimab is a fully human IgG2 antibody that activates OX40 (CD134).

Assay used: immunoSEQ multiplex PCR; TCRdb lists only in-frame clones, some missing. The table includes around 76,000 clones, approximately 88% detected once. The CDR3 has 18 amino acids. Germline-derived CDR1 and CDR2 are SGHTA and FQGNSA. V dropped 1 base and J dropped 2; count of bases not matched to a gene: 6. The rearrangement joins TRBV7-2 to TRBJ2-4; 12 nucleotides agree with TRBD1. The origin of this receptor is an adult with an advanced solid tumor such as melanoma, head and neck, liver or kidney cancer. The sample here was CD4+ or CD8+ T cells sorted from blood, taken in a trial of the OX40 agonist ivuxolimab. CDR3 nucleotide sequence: TGTGCCAGCAGCTTAGACGGGGACAGGGGGCAATCCAAAAACATTCAGTACTTC. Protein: CASSLDGDRGQSKNIQYF.